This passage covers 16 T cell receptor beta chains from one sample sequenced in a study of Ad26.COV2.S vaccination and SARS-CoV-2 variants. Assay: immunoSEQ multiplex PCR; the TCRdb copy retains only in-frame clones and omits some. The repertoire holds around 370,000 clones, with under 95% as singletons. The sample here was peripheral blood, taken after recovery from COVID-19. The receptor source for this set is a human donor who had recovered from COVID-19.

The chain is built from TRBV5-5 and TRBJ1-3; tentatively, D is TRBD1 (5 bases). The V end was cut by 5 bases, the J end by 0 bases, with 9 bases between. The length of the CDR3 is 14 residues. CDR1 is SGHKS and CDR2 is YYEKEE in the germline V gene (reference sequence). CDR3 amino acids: CASRLGTSGNTIYF. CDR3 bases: TGTGCCAGCAGACTAGGGACCTCTGGAAACACCATATATTTT.

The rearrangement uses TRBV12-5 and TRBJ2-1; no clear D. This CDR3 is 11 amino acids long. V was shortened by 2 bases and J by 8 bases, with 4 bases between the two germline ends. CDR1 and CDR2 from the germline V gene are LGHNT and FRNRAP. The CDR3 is CASGLSYEQFF. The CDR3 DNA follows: TGTGCTAGTGGTTTGTCCTATGAGCAGTTCTTC.

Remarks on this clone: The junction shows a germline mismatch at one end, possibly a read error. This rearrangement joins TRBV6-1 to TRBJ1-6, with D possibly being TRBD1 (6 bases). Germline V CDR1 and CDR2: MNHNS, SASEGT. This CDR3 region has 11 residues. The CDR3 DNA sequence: TGTGCCAGCAGTGAAGGACAGGCTTCGGACTTT. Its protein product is CASSEGQASDF.

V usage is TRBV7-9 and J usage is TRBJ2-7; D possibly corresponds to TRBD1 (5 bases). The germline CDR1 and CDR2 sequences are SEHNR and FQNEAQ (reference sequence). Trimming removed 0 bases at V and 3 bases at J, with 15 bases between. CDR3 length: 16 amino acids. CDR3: CASSLAGRPAVYEQYF. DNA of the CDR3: TGTGCCAGCAGCTTAGCGGGGCGGCCGGCGGTCTACGAGCAGTACTTC.

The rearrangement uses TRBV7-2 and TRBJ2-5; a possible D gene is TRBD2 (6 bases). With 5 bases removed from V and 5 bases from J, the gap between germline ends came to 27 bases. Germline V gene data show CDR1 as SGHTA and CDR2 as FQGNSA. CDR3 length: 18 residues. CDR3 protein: CASSLIVITEEGGETQYF. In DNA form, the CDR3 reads TGTGCCAGCAGCCTCATCGTAATCACAGAGGAGGGTGGTGAGACCCAGTACTTC.

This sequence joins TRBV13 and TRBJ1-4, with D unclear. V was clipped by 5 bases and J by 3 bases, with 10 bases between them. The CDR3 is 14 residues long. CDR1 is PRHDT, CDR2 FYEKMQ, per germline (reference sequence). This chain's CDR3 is CASSPPGANEKLFF. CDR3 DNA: TGTGCCAGCAGCCCCCCCGGAGCTAATGAAAAACTGTTTTTT.

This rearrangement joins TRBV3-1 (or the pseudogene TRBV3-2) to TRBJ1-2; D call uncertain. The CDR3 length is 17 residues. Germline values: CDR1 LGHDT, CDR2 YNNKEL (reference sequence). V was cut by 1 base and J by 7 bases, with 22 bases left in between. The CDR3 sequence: CASSQAFSLSTAPGYTF. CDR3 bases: TGTGCCAGCAGCCAAGCTTTTAGCTTGAGCACGGCCCCTGGCTACACCTTC.

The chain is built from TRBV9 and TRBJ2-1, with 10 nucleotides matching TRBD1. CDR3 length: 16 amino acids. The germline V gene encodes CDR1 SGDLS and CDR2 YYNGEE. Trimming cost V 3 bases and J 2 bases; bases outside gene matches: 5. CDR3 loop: CASSAAGTGAYNEQFF. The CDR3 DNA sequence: TGTGCCAGCAGCGCTGCCGGGACAGGGGCCTACAATGAGCAGTTCTTC.

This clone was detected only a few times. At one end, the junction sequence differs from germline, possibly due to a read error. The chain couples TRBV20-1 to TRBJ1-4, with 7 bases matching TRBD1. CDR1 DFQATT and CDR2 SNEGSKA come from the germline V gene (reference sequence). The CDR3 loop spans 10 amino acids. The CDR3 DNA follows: TGCAGTGCTATCGCGACAGGGTCGGTTTTT. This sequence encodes CSAIATGSVF.

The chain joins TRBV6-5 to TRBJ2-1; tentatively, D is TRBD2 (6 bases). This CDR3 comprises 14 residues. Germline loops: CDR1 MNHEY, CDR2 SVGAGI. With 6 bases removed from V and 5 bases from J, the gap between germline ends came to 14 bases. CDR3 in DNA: TGTGCCAGCAGCCGACTAGGGGCCCACAATGAGCAGTTCTTC. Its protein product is CASSRLGAHNEQFF.

The CDR3 is CASSLAGGPNEQFF. The CDR3 DNA sequence: TGTGCCAGCAGTCTAGCGGGGGGGCCCAATGAGCAGTTCTTC. V and J are TRBV25-1 and TRBJ2-1; 12 nucleotides match TRBD2. The germline gives CDR1 MGHDK, CDR2 SYGVNS. V was pared by 5 bases and J by 6 bases, with 2 bases of the junction left unmatched. The CDR3 is 14 amino acids. Variable domain in full (rest from reference TRBV25-1 and TRBJ2-1): EADIYQTPRYLVIGTGKKITLECSQTMGHDKMYWYQQDPGMELHLIHYSYGVNSTEKGDLSSESTVSRIRTEHFPLTLESARPSHTSQYLCASSLAGGPNEQFFGPGTRLTVL.

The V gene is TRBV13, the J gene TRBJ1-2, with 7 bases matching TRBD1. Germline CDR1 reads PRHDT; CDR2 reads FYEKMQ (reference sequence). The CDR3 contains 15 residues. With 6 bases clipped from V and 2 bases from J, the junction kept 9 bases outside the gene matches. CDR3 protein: CASSRGTELNYGYTF. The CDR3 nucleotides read TGTGCCAGCAGTCGGGGGACAGAGCTAAACTATGGCTACACCTTC.

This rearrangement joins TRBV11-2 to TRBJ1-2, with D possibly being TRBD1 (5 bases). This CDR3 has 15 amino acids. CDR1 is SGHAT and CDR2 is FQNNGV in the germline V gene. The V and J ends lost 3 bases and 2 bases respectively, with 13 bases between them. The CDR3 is CASSLGPGDNYGYTF. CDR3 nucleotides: TGTGCCAGCAGCTTGGGGCCGGGGGACAACTATGGCTACACCTTC.

The chain's CDR3 is CASRGAVEQPQHF. Written as DNA, the CDR3 is TGTGCCAGCAGGGGGGCGGTGGAGCAGCCCCAGCATTTT. The J gene is TRBJ1-5, the V gene TRBV12-3 or TRBV12-4, with a weak D call TRBD1 (6 bases). The CDR3 length is 13 residues. V was shortened by 6 bases and J by 7 bases, with 13 bases between the two germline ends.

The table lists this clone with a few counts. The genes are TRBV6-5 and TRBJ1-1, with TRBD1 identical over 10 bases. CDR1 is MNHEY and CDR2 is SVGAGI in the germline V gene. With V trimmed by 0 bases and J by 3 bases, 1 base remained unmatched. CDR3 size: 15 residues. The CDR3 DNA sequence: TGTGCCAGCAGTTACTCGGGACAGGGGTACACTGAAGCTTTCTTT. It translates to CASSYSGQGYTEAFF.

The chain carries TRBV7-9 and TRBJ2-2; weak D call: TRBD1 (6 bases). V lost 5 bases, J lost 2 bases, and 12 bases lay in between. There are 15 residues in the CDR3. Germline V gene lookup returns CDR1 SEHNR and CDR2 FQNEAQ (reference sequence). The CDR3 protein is CASSGLQGNTGELFF. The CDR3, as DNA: TGTGCCAGCAGCGGGCTACAGGGAAACACCGGGGAGCTGTTTTTT. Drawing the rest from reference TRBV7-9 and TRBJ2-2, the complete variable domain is DTGVSQNPRHKITKRGQNVTFRCDPISEHNRLYWYRQTLGQGPEFLTYFQNEAQLEKSRLLSDRFSAERPKGSFSTLEIQRTEQGDSAMYLCASSGLQGNTGELFFGEGSRLTVL.